The rows below give T cell receptor beta chains drawn from one sample of a study of STAT3 mutations in large granular lymphocyte leukemia. Assay used: immunoSEQ multiplex PCR; TCRdb lists only in-frame clones, some missing. The sample holds 40,000 to 50,000 clones, about 81% seen once. The specimen was PBMCs. The receptors originated from a human donor with T large granular lymphocyte leukemia. Some clones in this sample may be carry-over from other donors' samples. CDR3s include the opening cysteine and the closing phenylalanine or tryptophan. The D gene is left open where the match is weak. Clone sizes are given selectively: once, few, many, or a class where the clone is expanded.

clone_size | j_call | d_call | v_call | cdr3_aa | cdr3_nt
few | TRBJ1-6 | . | TRBV7-6 | CASRRSRGENSPLHF | TGTGCCAGCAGGCGATCTCGGGGGGAGAATTCACCCCTCCACTTT
. | TRBJ2-1 | . | TRBV7-8 | CASSSTGTYNEQFF | TGTGCCAGCAGCTCGACCGGGACATACAATGAGCAGTTCTTC
. | TRBJ2-1 | . | TRBV29-1 | CSVDMGYEQFF | TGCAGCGTTGATATGGGGTATGAGCAGTTCTTC
. | TRBJ1-1 | TRBD1 | TRBV5-1 | CASSFQGAVGPEAFF | TGCGCCAGCAGCTTTCAGGGGGCGGTGGGACCTGAAGCTTTCTTT
. | TRBJ1-1 | . | TRBV30 | CAWSRPGIAEAFF | TGTGCCTGGAGCCGGCCCGGAATTGCTGAAGCTTTCTTT
. | TRBJ1-2 | . | TRBV7-9 | CASSSEGLTRGGYTF | TGTGCCAGCAGCTCGGAGGGCCTCACAAGGGGTGGCTACACCTTC
. | TRBJ1-4 | . | TRBV10-3 | CAISESQASNEKLFF | TGTGCCATCAGTGAGTCTCAGGCGTCTAATGAAAAACTGTTTTTT
once | TRBJ2-2 | . | TRBV14 | CASSLYITGELFF | TGTGCCAGCAGCCTTTACATCACCGGGGAGCTGTTTTTT
few | TRBJ1-4 | . | TRBV6-5 | CASSFLGTKLFF | TGTGCCAGCAGTTTCCTCGGGACAAAACTGTTTTTT
. | TRBJ2-1 | TRBD2 | TRBV5-1 | CASSTLAGINNEQFF | TGCGCCAGCAGCACTTTAGCGGGGATTAACAATGAGCAGTTCTTC
few | TRBJ1-2 | . | TRBV5-4 | CASNPGPERDGYTF | TGTGCCAGCAACCCGGGACCGGAGAGGGATGGCTACACCTTC
few | TRBJ1-4 | . | TRBV7-2 | CASSRPGFNEKLFF | TGTGCCAGCAGCAGGCCGGGATTCAATGAAAAACTGTTTTTT
. | TRBJ1-1 | . | TRBV19 | CASSIQTNTEAFF | TGTGCCAGTAGTATCCAAACGAACACTGAAGCTTTCTTT
. | TRBJ1-6 | . | TRBV7-6 | CASSPRTDYNSPLHF | TGTGCCAGCAGCCCCCGAACAGACTATAATTCACCCCTCCACTTT
. | TRBJ2-7 | . | TRBV6-6 | CASSSHEQYF | TGTGCCAGCAGTTCTCACGAGCAGTACTTC
. | TRBJ1-4 | . | TRBV30 | CAWIKGRAEDNEKLFF | TGTGCCTGGATAAAAGGCAGAGCGGAAGATAATGAAAAACTGTTTTTT
once | TRBJ2-2 | . | TRBV27 | CASRKTAPHTGELFF | TGTGCCAGCAGAAAGACAGCTCCCCACACCGGGGAGCTGTTTTTT
. | TRBJ2-1 | TRBD1 | TRBV2 | CASSDGTVYNEQFF | TGTGCCAGCTCAGATGGGACAGTCTACAATGAGCAGTTCTTC
few | TRBJ2-7 | . | TRBV6-1 | CASIHSGSTYEQYF | TGTGCCAGCATTCACAGCGGCAGCACCTACGAGCAGTACTTC
. | TRBJ1-5 | TRBD1 | TRBV18 | CASSPPGQGDQPQHF | TGTGCCAGCTCACCCCCGGGACAGGGAGATCAGCCCCAGCATTTT
. | TRBJ2-1 | . | TRBV6-6 | CASRGYNEQFF | TGTGCCAGCAGGGGATACAATGAGCAGTTCTTC
. | TRBJ2-4 | TRBD2 | TRBV6-5 | CASSGGIAKNIQYF | TGTGCCAGCAGCGGGGGGATCGCCAAAAACATTCAGTACTTC
once | TRBJ1-3 | TRBD1 | TRBV7-2 | CASRQGVSFGNTIYF | TGTGCCAGCAGACAGGGGGTGTCGTTCGGAAACACCATATATTTT
once | TRBJ1-1 | . | TRBV6-5 | CASSGLQGSEAFF | TGTGCCAGCAGTGGGCTACAGGGCTCTGAGGCTTTCTTT
. | TRBJ1-1 | . | TRBV27 | CASSLRLVVRMNTEAFF | TGTGCCAGCAGTTTAAGGCTCGTGGTGCGGATGAACACTGAAGCTTTCTTT
. | TRBJ1-4 | . | TRBV4-3 | CASSQDGQGHEKLFF | TGCGCCAGCAGCCAAGATGGTCAGGGCCATGAAAAACTGTTTTTT
few | TRBJ1-2 | . | TRBV5-6 | CASSLVTNYGYTF | TGTGCCAGCAGCTTGGTTACCAACTATGGCTACACCTTC
. | TRBJ2-1 | TRBD2 | TRBV5-1 | CASSSGLAGFNEQFF | TGCGCCAGCAGCTCGGGACTAGCGGGTTTCAATGAGCAGTTCTTC
few | TRBJ2-5 | . | TRBV2 | CASTGTVRPSKETQYF | TGTGCCAGCACGGGCACTGTTCGACCCTCCAAAGAGACCCAGTACTTC
. | TRBJ2-3 | . | TRBV7-8 | CASSPRGPSTDTQYF | TGTGCCAGCAGCCCGCGGGGGCCTAGCACAGATACGCAGTATTTT
. | TRBJ1-2 | . | TRBV4-3 | CASSLTGLYGYTF | TGCGCCAGCAGCCTGACGGGCCTATATGGCTACACCTTC
. | TRBJ1-1 | . | TRBV2 | CASTTEAFF | TGTGCCAGCACGACTGAAGCTTTCTTT
. | TRBJ1-2 | . | TRBV7-8 | CASSISDSSNYGYTF | TGTGCCAGCAGCATTTCGGACAGTTCTAACTATGGCTACACCTTC
. | TRBJ1-2 | . | TRBV7-2 | CASSLGVGGYTF | TGTGCCAGCAGCTTAGGGGTCGGGGGCTACACCTTC
. | TRBJ1-5 | . | TRBV30 | CAFTRDPSNQPQHF | TGTGCCTTCACCCGGGACCCTAGCAATCAGCCCCAGCATTTT
. | TRBJ1-3 | . | TRBV11-2 | CASSFTRQTSGNTIYF | TGTGCCAGCAGCTTCACTAGACAGACCTCTGGAAACACCATATATTTT
. | TRBJ2-7 | TRBD2 | TRBV28 | CASSDNSGGAYEQYF | TGTGCCAGCAGTGACAATAGCGGGGGGGCTTACGAGCAGTACTTC
. | TRBJ1-5 | . | TRBV6-6 | CASSYSGPGGNQPQHF | TGTGCCAGCAGTTACTCGGGTCCTGGGGGCAATCAGCCCCAGCATTTT
. | TRBJ1-4 | . | TRBV2 | CASSVLQAGEKLFF | TGTGCCAGCAGTGTCCTACAGGCTGGTGAAAAACTGTTTTTT
few | TRBJ1-6 | . | TRBV7-2 | CASSLEGLNSPLHF | TGTGCCAGCAGCTTAGAGGGGTTAAATTCACCCCTCCACTTT
. | TRBJ2-3 | . | TRBV28 | CASSLAGAGADTQYF | TGTGCCAGCAGTTTGGCTGGGGCAGGGGCAGATACGCAGTATTTT